This T cell receptor (beta chain) was captured by sequencing in a study of shared clonotypes between healthy human individuals. The ends were cut back, 2 bases at V and 5 bases at J, with 4 bases in the middle. The germline V gene has CDR1 SGHRS and CDR2 YFSETQ. CDR3 size: 11 residues. The repertoire was sequenced with immunoSEQ multiplex PCR; TCRdb's copy has only in-frame clones and lacks some. The sample records some 900,000 clones, around 80% being singletons. The source material was memory CD4+ T cells sorted from blood. As to subset: CD45RA-negative fraction. This clonotype was sampled from a man aged 18 to 35 in good health. The chain recombines TRBV5-1 with TRBJ2-5; D ambiguous. The CDR3 here is CASSLWETQYF. DNA for the CDR3: TGCGCCAGCAGCTTATGGGAGACCCAGTACTTC.